The 27 T cell receptor beta chains presented below share a single source sample, sequenced in a study of OX40 agonist ivuxolimab in advanced cancers. Generated by immunoSEQ multiplex PCR, the TCRdb table keeps only in-frame clones and is missing some. The sample lists more than 55,000 clones, approximately 79% seen once, with 11% in the top ten. The material was CD4+ or CD8+ T cells sorted from blood, obtained in a trial of the OX40 agonist ivuxolimab. The receptors stem from an adult with an advanced solid tumor such as melanoma, head and neck, liver or kidney cancer.

The chain recombines TRBV4-3 with TRBJ1-3; a weak D match, TRBD1 (5 bases). V gave up 6 bases and J gave up 0 bases, with 12 bases separating them. The CDR3 extends over 15 amino acids. Germline CDR1 LGHNA, CDR2 YSLEER. The CDR3 DNA follows: TGCGCCAGCAGTCTGACAGCGTACTCTGGAAACACCATATATTTT. This encodes CASSLTAYSGNTIYF.

The chain is built from TRBV28 and TRBJ1-1; no reliable D call. The CDR3 totals 12 residues. Germline lookup yields CDR1 MDHEN and CDR2 SYDVKM. The V gene lost 11 bases and the J gene lost 5 bases, with 15 bases spanning the gap. This CDR3 reads CASSEEATEAFF. CDR3 bases: TGTGCCTCGAGTGAGGAGGCAACTGAAGCTTTCTTT. Variable domain in full (rest from reference TRBV28 and TRBJ1-1): DVKVTQSSRYLVKRTGEKVFLECVQDMDHENMFWYRQDPGLGLRLIYFSYDVKMKEKGDIPEGYSVSREKKERFSLILESASTNQTSMYLCASSEEATEAFFGQGTRLTVV.

J is TRBJ1-1 and V is TRBV12-5, with 8 bases aligning to TRBD1. The CDR3 has 14 amino acids. Losses at the gene ends were 5 bases for V and 1 base for J; bases not matched to a gene: 3. Germline V gene lookup returns CDR1 LGHNT and CDR2 FRNRAP. The CDR3 coding sequence is TGTGCTAGTGGTCCGGGGACAGGGAACACTGAAGCTTTCTTT. Translated, it gives CASGPGTGNTEAFF.

The rearrangement links TRBV7-3 to TRBJ2-7; TRBD1 is a possible D gene (6 bases). V lost 5 bases and J 6 bases, leaving 17 bases between the germline ends. This CDR3 is 14 amino acids long. The germline V gene encodes CDR1 SGHTA and CDR2 FQGTGA. CDR3 coding DNA: TGTGCCAGCAGCCCTTTAGGGGGAGAAGGCGAGCAGTACTTC. Its translation: CASSPLGGEGEQYF.

The V call is TRBV27, the J call TRBJ2-3; D ambiguous. This CDR3 has 14 residues. The germline V gene has CDR1 MNHEY and CDR2 SMNVEV (reference sequence). Trimming left V 2 bases short and J 2 bases short, with 8 bases between. This chain's CDR3 is CASSLIENTDTQYF. The CDR3 coding sequence is TGTGCCAGCAGTTTAATAGAAAACACAGATACGCAGTATTTT.

The chain links TRBV7-9 to TRBJ1-5; no clear D. CDR1 is SEHNR, CDR2 FQNEAQ, per germline (reference sequence). The ends were cut back, 4 bases at V and 0 bases at J, with 10 bases in the middle. The CDR3 extends over 15 amino acids. This chain's CDR3 is CASSSTILSNQPQHF. The CDR3 DNA is TGTGCCAGCAGCTCAACTATCCTTAGCAATCAGCCCCAGCATTTT.

Concerning this clone: Mismatch with germline at one junction end may stem from a read error. The CDR3: CASSSDRGLSPLHF. The CDR3 DNA reads TGTGCCAGCAGCTCGGACAGGGGGCTTTCACCCCTCCACTTT. The rearrangement uses TRBV5-3 and TRBJ1-6; the match to TRBD1 covers 11 bases. TRBV5-3 is annotated as an ORF whose role is uncertain. This CDR3 has 14 amino acids.

There are a few counts of this clone. This chain links TRBV7-3 with TRBJ2-2; the match to TRBD1 covers 10 bases. CDR1 is SGHTA, CDR2 FQGTGA, per germline. Trimming at V came to 5 bases and at J to 7 bases, leaving 7 bases not matched to a gene. The CDR3 covers 15 residues. The chain's CDR3 is CASSRQGAHVGELFF. CDR3 DNA sequence: TGTGCCAGCAGCCGACAGGGGGCGCATGTCGGGGAGCTGTTTTTT.

The chain couples TRBV29-1 to TRBJ1-5; D gene ambiguous. Germline-derived CDR1 and CDR2 are SQVTM and ANQGSEA. V lost 6 bases and J 3 bases, leaving 12 bases between the germline ends. The CDR3 is made up of 13 amino acids. CDR3 DNA sequence: TGCAGCGTAGCAAAAGGGCTCAATCAGCCCCAGCATTTT. It is translated as CSVAKGLNQPQHF.

V usage is TRBV18 and J usage is TRBJ2-3, with D unresolved. V was clipped by 0 bases and J by 6 bases, with 10 bases between them. Per the germline V gene, CDR1 is KGHSH and CDR2 is LQKENI. The CDR3 loop spans 14 amino acids. The CDR3, as DNA: TGTGCCAGCTCACCACCGGTCGCTATCGATACGCAGTATTTT. Protein sequence: CASSPPVAIDTQYF.

This rearrangement joins TRBV10-3 to TRBJ2-1; 10 bases align to TRBD2. Germline V gives CDR1 ENHRY, CDR2 SYGVKD. J gave up 7 bases and V 3 bases, and 6 bases lay outside the gene matches. CDR3 length: 15 residues. The CDR3 spells CAISDTASGRNEQFF. CDR3 in DNA: TGTGCCATCAGTGATACGGCTAGCGGGAGAAATGAGCAGTTCTTC.

The chain carries TRBV28 and TRBJ2-2, with 10 nucleotides matching TRBD2. The V gene end was trimmed by 3 bases and the J gene end by 3 bases; junction bases not matched to a gene: 7. Germline assignment: CDR1 MDHEN and CDR2 SYDVKM. The CDR3 has 17 residues. Written as DNA, the CDR3 is TGTGCCAGCAGTTTCTGGGAGCTAGCGGGAGACACCGGGGAGCTGTTTTTT. This encodes CASSFWELAGDTGELFF.

The chain carries TRBV4-3 and TRBJ2-1; D uncertain. The CDR3 is 15 amino acids. The ends were cut back, 0 bases at V and 0 bases at J, with 6 bases in the middle. CDR1 is LGHNA and CDR2 is YSLEER in the germline V gene. The CDR3 sequence: CASSQEVSSYNEQFF. The CDR3 nucleotides read TGCGCCAGCAGCCAAGAGGTTAGCTCCTACAATGAGCAGTTCTTC.

The chain employs TRBV7-6 and TRBJ2-3; D could derive from TRBD1 or TRBD2 (5 bases each). The CDR3 has 16 residues. Germline V lookup: CDR1 SGHVS, CDR2 FNYEAQ. The ends were cut back, 5 bases at V and 5 bases at J, with 20 bases in the middle. As DNA, the CDR3 is TGTGCCAGCAGCCCGGGGCAGGGCGGGTATGGAGATACGCAGTATTTT. This encodes CASSPGQGGYGDTQYF. The variable domain in full, completed from reference TRBV7-6 and TRBJ2-3, reads GAGVSQSPRYKVTKRGQDVALRCDPISGHVSLYWYRQALGQGPEFLTYFNYEAQQDKSGLPNDRFSAERPEGSISTLTIQRTEQRDSAMYRCASSPGQGGYGDTQYFGPGTRLTVL.

The chain has TRBV10-3 and TRBJ1-1, with no clear D. CDR1 is ENHRY and CDR2 is SYGVKD in the germline V gene. The V and J ends lost 0 bases and 1 base respectively, with 15 bases between them. This CDR3 region has 17 residues. The CDR3 region has the DNA TGTGCCATCAGTGAGTCCACAGAAAGGATACGGAACACTGAAGCTTTCTTT. It translates to CAISESTERIRNTEAFF.

V is TRBV14 and J is TRBJ1-3; D is ambiguous. The CDR3 length is 13 residues. Germline V lookup: CDR1 SGHDN, CDR2 FVKESK. The V gene lost 4 bases and the J gene lost 0 bases, with 4 bases spanning the gap. The CDR3, as DNA: TGTGCCAGCAGCCCCGCCTCTGGAAACACCATATATTTT. Encoded protein: CASSPASGNTIYF.

The rearrangement uses TRBV4-2 and TRBJ2-3; a weak D match, TRBD2 (8 bases). There are 16 residues in the CDR3. Trimming removed 8 bases at V and 1 base at J, with 19 bases between. Germline V gene data show CDR1 as LGHNA and CDR2 as YNFKEQ. The CDR3 DNA follows: TGTGCCAGCGCAACGGGAGGGCAGGGGGGCACAGATACGCAGTATTTT. This sequence encodes CASATGGQGGTDTQYF.

This clone has only a few counts. This chain connects TRBV25-1 to TRBJ1-1; no firm D call. In germline, CDR1 is MGHDK, CDR2 SYGVNS. The CDR3 loop spans 11 amino acids. V was pared by 2 bases and J by 7 bases, with 5 bases between. Written as DNA, the CDR3 is TGTGCCAGCAGTGAACTCCGTGAAGCTTTCTTT. Its protein is CASSELREAFF.

The chain combines TRBV7-9 with TRBJ1-5; tentatively, D is TRBD1 (6 bases). Trimming left V 4 bases short and J 4 bases short, with 17 bases between. Looked up from germline, CDR1 is SEHNR and CDR2 is FQNEAQ (reference sequence). The CDR3 consists of 16 residues. The CDR3 loop reads CASSSLGGELNQPQHF. The DNA of the CDR3 is TGTGCCAGCAGCTCACTAGGGGGGGAATTAAATCAGCCCCAGCATTTT.

The rearrangement links TRBV7-8 to TRBJ2-7; no clear D gene. CDR1 is SGHVS and CDR2 is FQNEAQ in the germline V gene. This CDR3 is 14 amino acids long. Deletions cut 4 bases from V and 3 bases from J, with 13 bases between. The CDR3 loop is CASSYRQVGYEQYF. The CDR3 DNA sequence: TGTGCCAGCAGCTATAGGCAGGTCGGCTACGAGCAGTACTTC.

The chain combines TRBV11-2 with TRBJ1-2; a possible D gene is TRBD1 (6 bases). Germline lookup yields CDR1 SGHAT and CDR2 FQNNGV. There are 13 residues in the CDR3. Trimming took off 5 bases at V and 6 bases at J, with 13 bases between the two ends. The CDR3 DNA reads as TGTGCCAGCAGCGTCATACAGGGAAATGGCTACACCTTC. Residues: CASSVIQGNGYTF.

This clone has only a few counts. V gene TRBV7-6 combines with J gene TRBJ1-2; 7 nucleotides agree with TRBD1. Germline loops: CDR1 SGHVS, CDR2 FNYEAQ. After removal of 5 bases from V and 2 bases from J, the junction contained 2 bases not matched to a gene. The CDR3 covers 13 residues. The CDR3 spells CASSPGQNYGYTF. The CDR3 region has the DNA TGTGCCAGCAGCCCGGGACAGAACTATGGCTACACCTTC. Full variable domain (missing parts from reference TRBV7-6 and TRBJ1-2): GAGVSQSPRYKVTKRGQDVALRCDPISGHVSLYWYRQALGQGPEFLTYFNYEAQQDKSGLPNDRFSAERPEGSISTLTIQRTEQRDSAMYRCASSPGQNYGYTFGSGTRLTVV.

The gene calls are TRBV27 and TRBJ1-5; 7 positions agree with TRBD1. Germline V gene lookup returns CDR1 MNHEY and CDR2 SMNVEV (reference sequence). This CDR3 is built from 14 residues. With 6 bases clipped from V and 2 bases from J, the junction kept 4 bases outside the gene matches. Here the CDR3 DNA reads TGTGCCAGCAGCCGCGGGACAGGCAATCAGCCCCAGCATTTT. Amino acid sequence: CASSRGTGNQPQHF.

This clone was detected only once. This rearrangement joins TRBV4-3 to TRBJ2-1; D is possibly TRBD2 (6 bases). The CDR3 consists of 16 residues. In germline, CDR1 is LGHNA, CDR2 YSLEER. The ends were cut back, 2 bases at V and 5 bases at J, with 16 bases in the middle. The CDR3 loop reads CASSQLGGSPDNEQFF. The CDR3 region has the DNA TGCGCCAGCAGCCAACTGGGGGGAAGCCCAGACAATGAGCAGTTCTTC.

The chain recombines TRBV4-1 with TRBJ2-2, with 9 bases that match TRBD2. Germline trimming cut 5 bases from V and 5 bases from J; bases unmatched to any gene: 9. CDR3 size: 16 residues. Germline V CDR1 and CDR2: MGHRA, YSYEKL. In nucleotides, the CDR3 is TGCGCCAGCAGCGAAGGCGTCAGCGGGAGGACCGGGGAGCTGTTTTTT. Translation: CASSEGVSGRTGELFF.

This clone was counted between two and nine times. The chain is built from TRBV5-1 and TRBJ1-5, with unresolved D. The CDR3 runs to 18 residues. Trimming stripped 4 bases from V and 0 bases from J, with 20 bases between. Germline V CDR1 and CDR2: SGHRS, YFSETQ. This CDR3 reads CASSKGPAEMYSNQPQHF. In DNA form, the CDR3 reads TGCGCCAGCAGCAAAGGACCCGCCGAGATGTATAGCAATCAGCCCCAGCATTTT. Variable domain in full (rest from reference TRBV5-1 and TRBJ1-5): KAGVTQTPRYLIKTRGQQVTLSCSPISGHRSVSWYQQTPGQGLQFLFEYFSETQRNKGNFPGRFSGRQFSNSRSEMNVSTLELGDSALYLCASSKGPAEMYSNQPQHFGDGTRLSIL.

The CDR3, as DNA: TGTGCCAGTAGTCTCCGGGACAGGGATGAGCAGTACTTC. Its translation: CASSLRDRDEQYF. The rearrangement links TRBV19 to TRBJ2-7; TRBD1 agrees at 9 bases. Germline CDR1 is LNHDA and CDR2 is SQIVND (reference sequence). This CDR3 has 13 amino acids. V was clipped by 5 bases and J by 7 bases; unmatched bases: 6. Drawing the rest from reference TRBV19 and TRBJ2-7, the complete variable domain is DGGITQSPKYLFRKEGQNVTLSCEQNLNHDAMYWYRQDPGQGLRLIYYSQIVNDFQKGDIAEGYSVSREKKESFPLTVTSAQKNPTAFYLCASSLRDRDEQYFGPGTRLTVT.